This note documents a single T cell receptor beta chain sequence. Its antigen is not known. A single record per CDR3 protein comes from TCRdb applying MiXCR to the 5' RACE reads. The data contain 500,000 to 650,000 distinct CDR3 sequences, 9% to 15% of them seen just once; the ten biggest clones take up about 15%. This sample is part of a study of T cells after yellow fever vaccination. Findings and caveats of the study: Most primary-vaccination clones reappeared after the booster (about 97% CD4, 85% to 90% CD8). The secondary response was weaker, and its peak arrived faster, on day 5 versus 15.

Germline assignment: CDR1 SGHTA and CDR2 FQGNSA. The ends were cut back, 2 bases at V and 4 bases at J, with 9 bases in the middle. There are 14 residues in the CDR3. V usage is TRBV7-2 and J usage is TRBJ2-1, with D possibly being TRBD2 (5 bases). The source material was PBMCs, sampled on the day of the yellow fever booster vaccination. The source is a man younger than 40 who received the YFV17D yellow fever vaccine. The CDR3: CASSLNGNYNEQFF. The CDR3 DNA reads TGTGCCAGCAGCTTAAACGGGAATTACAATGAGCAGTTCTTC.